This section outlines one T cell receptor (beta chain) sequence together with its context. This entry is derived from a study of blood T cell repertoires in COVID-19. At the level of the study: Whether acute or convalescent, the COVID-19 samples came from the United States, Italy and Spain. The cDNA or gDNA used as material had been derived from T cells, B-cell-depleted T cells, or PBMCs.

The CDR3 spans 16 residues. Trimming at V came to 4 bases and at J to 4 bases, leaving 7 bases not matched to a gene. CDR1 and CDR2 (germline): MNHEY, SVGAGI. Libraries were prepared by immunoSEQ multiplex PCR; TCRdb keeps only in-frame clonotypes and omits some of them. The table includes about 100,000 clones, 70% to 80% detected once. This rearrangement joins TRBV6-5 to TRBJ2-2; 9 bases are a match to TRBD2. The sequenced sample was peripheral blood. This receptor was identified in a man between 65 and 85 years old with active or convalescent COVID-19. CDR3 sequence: CASSSRLADPTGELFF. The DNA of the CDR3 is TGTGCCAGCAGTTCCCGACTAGCGGACCCCACCGGGGAGCTGTTTTTT.